This entry lists 14 T cell receptor delta chains sequenced from one sample in a study of DNA immune sequencing with unique molecular identifiers. Genomic DNA underwent 32-plex PCR targeting all 8 TRDV and 4 TRDJ genes. Adapter PCR followed approximately 3 barcoding PCR cycles that attached a 12-nucleotide UMI. TCRdb fed the multiplex PCR reads into CATT to redo clone calling. This sample has some 700 delta-chain clones, with about a sixth found just once. Sequenced sample: gamma-delta T cells from PBMCs. The receptors derive from a human donor in good health.

As concerns this clone: The protein recorded in TCRdb matches a much larger clone and deviates from this DNA's translation at residue 11, suggesting a read error; the protein here is obtained by translating the DNA. The genes are TRDV2 and TRDJ1; 7 positions agree with TRDD3. Germline V gives CDR1 GEAIGNYY, CDR2 EKD. The CDR3 has 16 amino acids. V shed 3 bases, J shed 4 bases, and the junction held 13 bases outside the gene matches. CDR3 protein: CACDGLGGSYNDKLIF. For the CDR3, the DNA is TGTGCCTGTGACGGCCTGGGGGGCTCATACAACGATAAACTCATCTTT.

Regarding this clone: The TCRdb record carries a much larger clone's protein, which differs from this DNA's translation at residue 10; a read error is the likely cause, and the protein listed here is the DNA translation. This chain links TRDV1 with TRDJ1; 9 nucleotides line up with TRDD3. The J gene, not given by TCRdb, was assigned here from a germline match of the nucleotide sequence. With V trimmed by 0 bases and J by 0 bases, 26 bases remained unmatched. The CDR3 covers 24 residues. Germline V lookup: CDR1 TSWWSYY, CDR2 QGS. The DNA for the CDR3 is TGTGCTCTTGGGGAACTGTCTAGAGGTTACCCGCTGGGGGATCGAGGAAGGTACACCGATAAACTCATCTTT. As protein: CALGELSRGYPLGDRGRYTDKLIF.

This clone counts as medium-sized. The sample has other DNA sequences that encode this CDR3 too. This chain joins TRDV2 and TRDJ1, with TRDD3 identical over 8 bases. Germline lookup yields CDR1 GEAIGNYY and CDR2 EKD. There are 17 residues in the CDR3. V was pared by 4 bases and J by 0 bases, with 12 bases of the junction left unmatched. The CDR3 nucleotides are TGTGCCTGTGATACCCTACTGGGGGGCATGTACACCGATAAACTCATCTTT. Translated, it gives CACDTLLGGMYTDKLIF.

This clone has more than one count but fewer than ten. This may stem from a read error, because a much larger clone lies one nucleotide away. This CDR3 is also generated by other DNA sequences in the sample. The chain uses TRDV2 and TRDJ1, with 9 bases that match TRDD3. V gave up 3 bases and J gave up 0 bases; unmatched junction bases: 13. The CDR3 spans 18 residues. Germline values: CDR1 GEAIGNYY, CDR2 EKD. The CDR3 region has the DNA TGTGCCTGTGACCCTCTATTGGGGGATAGCCGGTACACCGATAAACTCATCTTT. It codes for CACDPLLGDSRYTDKLIF.

By sample share, this clone is medium-sized. The chain recombines TRDV2 with TRDJ1; no clear D gene. Germline V CDR1 and CDR2: GEAIGNYY, EKD. V lost 0 bases and J lost 0, with 13 bases in between. The CDR3 loop spans 16 amino acids. DNA for the CDR3: TGTGCCTGTGACACCCTAGGGACCCAGAACACCGATAAACTCATCTTT. This translates into CACDTLGTQNTDKLIF.

About this clone itself: The TCRdb protein comes from a much larger clone and disagrees with this DNA's translation at residue 11, likely due to a read error; the protein given here is derived from the DNA. The chain links TRDV3 to TRDJ1; 10 bases align to TRDD3. Germline CDR1 and CDR2: TVYSNPD and GDNSRS (reference sequence). The length of the CDR3 is 16 residues. The trim removed 1 base at V and 4 bases at J, leaving 12 bases unmatched. The CDR3 loop is CAFIAGGYEVLDKLIF. The CDR3 nucleotides read TGTGCCTTTATTGCCGGGGGATACGAGGTACTCGATAAACTCATCTTT.

On this clone: A far more abundant clone sits one base away, making this likely a read error. The sample holds other DNA sequences that translate to the same CDR3. This chain uses TRDV3 with TRDJ1; D remains unclear. V was cut by 2 bases and J by 3 bases, with 22 bases left in between. CDR3 size: 16 residues. Germline V lookup: CDR1 TVYSNPD, CDR2 GDNSRS (reference sequence). For the CDR3, the DNA is TGTGCCTTTTTCGGCTTAGGCGGTGGGCTGGCCGATAAACTCATCTTT. Protein product: CAFFGLGGGLADKLIF.

The sample holds a few counts of this clone. Since a far larger clone is one base different, this is likely a read error. The chain carries TRDV2 and TRDJ1; D remains unclear. CDR3 length: 14 residues. Trimming left V 1 base short and J 8 bases short, with 16 bases between. Germline-derived CDR1 and CDR2 are GEAIGNYY and EKD. CDR3 nucleotides: TGTGCCTGTGACACTGTAGAGGTCAGGCGGAAACTCATCTTT. Translation: CACDTVEVRRKLIF.

This clone was observed a handful of times. The rearrangement links TRDV2 to TRDJ1; 10 positions agree with TRDD3. Germline V gene data show CDR1 as GEAIGNYY and CDR2 as EKD. V lost 4 bases, J lost 9 bases, and 25 bases stayed unmatched. This CDR3 contains 19 residues. The CDR3, as DNA: TGTGCCTGTGATAACGTTCTATTACTGGGGGATTTGGCCCCGCGGGAACTCATCTTT. Its translation is CACDNVLLLGDLAPRELIF.

This clone turned up a few times. This likely stems from a read error, as it lies one base from a far larger clone. This chain uses TRDV2 with TRDJ1; 9 nucleotides align to TRDD3. V dropped 3 bases and J dropped 2; count of bases not matched to a gene: 12. The germline V gene has CDR1 GEAIGNYY and CDR2 EKD. The CDR3 covers 17 residues. The CDR3 region has the DNA TGTGCCTGTGACCTTACACCTCCTGGGGGATCGACCGATAAACTCATCTTT. Translating gives CACDLTPPGGSTDKLIF.

The J gene is TRDJ1; the V gene was not called; the table names TRDD2, a call not compared with the DNA. The CDR3 has 21 residues. CDR3 loop: CACDTVILPTSPSRYTDKLIF. The CDR3 DNA is TGTGCCTGTGACACCGTGATCCTTCCTACGTCCCCATCCCGGTACACCGATAAACTCATCTTT.

With regard to this clone: A far larger clone is a single base away, which makes a read error likely. The gene calls are TRDV2 and TRDJ1, with 9 bases lining up with TRDD3. The CDR3 consists of 17 residues. Trimming took 3 bases from V and 2 from J; bases not matched to a gene: 12. Germline assignment: CDR1 GEAIGNYY and CDR2 EKD. DNA for the CDR3: TGTGCCTGTGACTTTATACCTCCTGGGGGATCGACCGATAAACTCATCTTT. It codes for CACDFIPPGGSTDKLIF.

Comment on this clone: The protein held in TCRdb is that of a much larger clone and does not match this DNA's translation at residue 9, likely because of a read error; the protein shown is translated from the DNA. The chain has TRDV1 and TRDJ1; 12 positions agree with TRDD3. As TCRdb names no J gene, one was assigned here on the basis of a DNA match to germline. The CDR3 is 26 amino acids. Germline lookup yields CDR1 TSWWSYY and CDR2 QGS. V dropped 5 bases and J dropped 1; count of bases not matched to a gene: 35. The CDR3 nucleotides read TGTGCTCTTGGGCATGGAGAGTGCCATCTTCTGCTAGCTACTGGGGGATACAAATTCTCCACCGATAAACTCATCTTT. It specifies CALGHGECHLLLATGGYKFSTDKLIF.

In its sample, this clone ranks as medium-sized (0.01 to 0.1%). The chain is built from TRDV2 and TRDJ1, with D unclear. CDR1 and CDR2 (germline): GEAIGNYY, EKD. This CDR3 comprises 15 residues. Trimming pared 0 bases from V and 9 bases from J, leaving 19 bases between. The CDR3 region has the DNA TGTGCCTGTGACACCGTCATTTCGCCAATGGGCCAACTCATCTTT. Translating gives CACDTVISPMGQLIF.